This T cell receptor (beta chain) stems from a study of blood T cell repertoires in COVID-19. Using immunoSEQ multiplex PCR, the repertoire was profiled, and TCRdb retains in-frame clones only, with some absent. The sample has 250,000 or so clones; approximately 88% are singletons. The sample comprised PBMCs or T cells enriched from blood (not recorded which). The source is a woman aged 35 to 49 with acute COVID-19.

CDR3 protein: CASSPGPLGSTEAFF. The CDR3 DNA follows: TGTGCCAGCAGTCCGGGTCCCCTCGGTAGCACTGAAGCTTTCTTT. V is TRBV27 and J is TRBJ1-1, with D hard to call. Trimming left V 5 bases short and J 4 bases short, with 17 bases between. The CDR3 has 15 residues. Per germline, CDR1 MNHEY and CDR2 SMNVEV (reference sequence).